The clone carrying this TCR beta chain was found a few times. Its antigen is currently unknown. The ends were cut back, 6 bases at V and 7 bases at J, with 15 bases in the middle. CDR3 length: 13 residues. The data derive from a study of blood T cells in healthy people across ages. Study-wide results and caveats: Comparison with aged donors showed that long-lived donors had more naive CD4+ cells and higher diversity.

Isolating PBMCs gave at least 7 million of these cells per sample. A J-beta primer mix and a sample-barcoded 5' primer were used in a second PCR of about 7 to 12 cycles. MiXCR, applied by TCRdb to the 5' RACE reads, yields one record per CDR3 protein. The sample lists 850,000 to 1,000,000 distinct CDR3 sequences; approximately 50% were seen once. The sequence derives from a woman aged 55-69 years in good health. V is TRBV12-3 or TRBV12-4 and J is TRBJ1-2; TRBD1 might be the D (5 bases). The sequencing input was blood. The CDR3 here is CASRTVGPGGYTF. The CDR3 coding sequence is TGTGCCAGCAGGACAGTAGGCCCAGGTGGCTACACCTTC.